Reported below is one T cell receptor beta chain. Antigen specificity is unknown. This sample was included in a study of OX40 agonist ivuxolimab in advanced cancers. Study as a whole: Ivuxolimab was administered intravenously to patients at 0.01 to 10 mg/kg every 2 weeks. Treatment received earlier with anti-PD-1, anti-PD-L1 or anti-CTLA-4 agents was allowed, and less than 45% had some. Findings of the study overall: The study observed clonal expansion of CD4+ and CD8+ blood T cells by week 6 at 0.1 to 3.0 mg/kg. The antigens recognized by the expanded peripheral T cells, that is their antigen specificity, were not determined.

TCRdb's copy holds only in-frame clones and misses some; the assay was immunoSEQ multiplex PCR. Here the sample spans approximately 90,000 clones, approximately 90% being singletons. The CDR3 consists of 14 residues. Trimming removed 5 bases at V and 9 bases at J, with 15 bases between. Per germline, CDR1 SGHRS and CDR2 YFSETQ. The chain couples TRBV5-1 to TRBJ1-6, with D unresolved. The sample in question was CD4+ or CD8+ T cells sorted from blood, obtained in a trial of the OX40 agonist ivuxolimab. The TCR originated in an adult with an advanced solid tumor such as melanoma, head and neck, liver or kidney cancer. CDR3 sequence: CASSSGPWGSPLHF. CDR3 DNA: TGCGCCAGCAGTTCCGGGCCTTGGGGTTCACCCCTCCACTTT.